This T cell receptor beta chain was profiled in a study of T cell responses to AZD1222 COVID-19 vaccine. Study-level results: Donors skewed white British and female; clonal diversity was possibly underestimated. Nearly half of spike-specific TCRs reportedly target unmutated variant regions. None of the repertoires were sampled until the peak T cell response had passed.

This table comes from immunoSEQ multiplex PCR, and its TCRdb copy is limited to in-frame clones, with some not included. The data hold about 150,000 clones, with more than 85% observed a single time. Notes on this clone: Its specificity is not known.

The CDR3 totals 12 residues. The ends were cut back, 3 bases at V and 4 bases at J, with 6 bases in the middle. The germline gives CDR1 MDHEN, CDR2 SYDVKM. The specimen comprised peripheral blood, sampled 28 days after the second AZD1222 dose. The TCR originated in an adult who received the AZD1222 COVID-19 vaccine. V gene TRBV28 combines with J gene TRBJ1-1; no firm D call. The CDR3 DNA reads as TGTGCCAGCAGTTTTGGCCCCACTGAAGCTTTCTTT. Translation: CASSFGPTEAFF.